This T cell receptor beta chain was sequenced in a study of T cells in Graves' hyperthyroidism and ophthalmopathy. This clonotype was picked up many times. Looked up from germline, CDR1 is DFQATT and CDR2 is SNEGSKA (reference sequence). V lost 1 base and J lost 3, with 13 bases in between. The length of the CDR3 is 15 residues. What was amplified from RNA transcripts were TCR beta CDR3 regions. The HTBI primer set drove a first-round RT-PCR of the TCR CDR3. From the multiplex PCR reads, TCRdb called clonotypes with MiXCR, one entry per CDR3 protein. The sample includes around 290,000 distinct CDR3 sequences, approximately 14% of them seen just once.

The sequenced material came from blood. This chain connects TRBV20-1 to TRBJ1-5; D call uncertain. The source of this sequence is a woman in her 40s with Graves' hyperthyroidism. In nucleotides, the CDR3 is TGCAGTGCTAGAGTCCCGGTGGGCAACAATCAGCCCCAGCATTTT. Translation gives CSARVPVGNNQPQHF.